This TCR beta chain appears in the sequencing data of a study of cytomegalovirus exposure and HLA in healthy donors. Researchers ran the PCR with 60 Vbeta and 13 Jbeta primers. Assay used: immunoSEQ multiplex PCR; TCRdb lists only in-frame clones, some missing. The sample yields 130,000 or so clones, about four fifths seen once. This clone has a single count. Trimming stripped 5 bases from V and 8 bases from J, with 12 bases between. This CDR3 comprises 12 residues. Germline V gives CDR1 PRHDT, CDR2 FYEKMQ (reference sequence). Sequencing was done on a sample of PBMCs. The V and J genes are TRBV13 and TRBJ1-2; D may be TRBD1 (5 bases). This TCR was recovered from a man younger than 45 in good health and CMV-seronegative. CDR3: CASSLGHLGYTF. Written as DNA, the CDR3 is TGTGCCAGCAGCCTTGGACACCTCGGCTACACCTTC.